This TCR beta chain stems from a study of regulatory T cells in long-lasting Graves disease. As for the study in general: Graves' cases, newly diagnosed, had used antithyroid drugs under 3 months.

Documented time point: newly diagnosed GD, antithyroid drugs for less than 3 months. The TCR library was made from RNA extracted from PBMCs. Germline-derived CDR1 and CDR2 are MDHEN and SYDVKM. This CDR3 is 12 amino acids long. Trimming left V 5 bases short and J 9 bases short, with 11 bases between. CDR3-region Arm-PCR and iRepertoire HTBI primers produced the TCR beta libraries. TCRdb analysed the multiplex PCR reads with MiXCR anew, one entry per CDR3 protein. The data hold a few hundred thousand distinct CDR3 sequences, with 13% to 15% observed a single time. This sample was shared with a second study, whose subject was T cells in Graves' hyperthyroidism and ophthalmopathy. From that paper: Hyperthyroidism was newly diagnosed in patients aged 18 to 65 (duration under 2 months).

The V gene is TRBV28, the J gene TRBJ2-1; the D gene is possibly TRBD1 (5 bases). The sequencing used peripheral blood mononuclear cells (PBMCs), collected at new diagnosis, from a patient treated with antithyroid drugs. The TCR was taken from a woman aged 50 to 65 with Graves disease. The CDR3 nucleotides read TGTGCCAGCAGTCCCCGGACAATTGAGCAGTTCTTC. This translates into CASSPRTIEQFF.